The clone carrying this T cell receptor beta chain was observed once. This sample was taken from a study of blood T cell repertoires in COVID-19. At the level of the study: T cells, B-cell-depleted T cells, or PBMCs supplied cDNA or gDNA.

Looked up from germline, CDR1 is KGHSH and CDR2 is LQKENI. The CDR3 is 14 amino acids. V shed 5 bases and J shed 1 base, with 11 bases lying between them. The data were produced by immunoSEQ multiplex PCR, yet TCRdb's version contains in-frame clones alone and is incomplete. The sample has approximately 220,000 clones; about nine tenths are singletons. The sequencing input was peripheral blood. This receptor was taken from a middle-aged man with acute or convalescent COVID-19. The J gene is TRBJ2-5, the V gene TRBV18; D is undetermined. The CDR3 loop reads CASSTSRGQETQYF. CDR3 DNA sequence: TGTGCCAGCTCAACCAGTAGAGGCCAAGAGACCCAGTACTTC.